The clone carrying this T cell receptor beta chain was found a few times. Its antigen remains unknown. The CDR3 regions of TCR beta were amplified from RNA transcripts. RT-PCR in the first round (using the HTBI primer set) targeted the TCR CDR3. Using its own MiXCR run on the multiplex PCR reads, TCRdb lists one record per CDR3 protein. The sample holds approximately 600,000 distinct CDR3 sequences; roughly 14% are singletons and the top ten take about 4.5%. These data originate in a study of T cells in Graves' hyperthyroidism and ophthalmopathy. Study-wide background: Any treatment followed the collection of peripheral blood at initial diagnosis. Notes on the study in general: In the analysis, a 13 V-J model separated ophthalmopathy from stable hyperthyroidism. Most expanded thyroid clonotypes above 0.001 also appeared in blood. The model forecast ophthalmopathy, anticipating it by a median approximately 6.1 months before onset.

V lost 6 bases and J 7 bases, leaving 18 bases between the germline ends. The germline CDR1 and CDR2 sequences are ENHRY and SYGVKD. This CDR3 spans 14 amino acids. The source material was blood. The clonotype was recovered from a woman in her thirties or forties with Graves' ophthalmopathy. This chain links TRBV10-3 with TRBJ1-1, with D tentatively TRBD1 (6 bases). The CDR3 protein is CAIREPDRRIEAFF. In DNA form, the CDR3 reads TGTGCCATCAGAGAACCCGACAGGAGGATTGAAGCTTTCTTT.